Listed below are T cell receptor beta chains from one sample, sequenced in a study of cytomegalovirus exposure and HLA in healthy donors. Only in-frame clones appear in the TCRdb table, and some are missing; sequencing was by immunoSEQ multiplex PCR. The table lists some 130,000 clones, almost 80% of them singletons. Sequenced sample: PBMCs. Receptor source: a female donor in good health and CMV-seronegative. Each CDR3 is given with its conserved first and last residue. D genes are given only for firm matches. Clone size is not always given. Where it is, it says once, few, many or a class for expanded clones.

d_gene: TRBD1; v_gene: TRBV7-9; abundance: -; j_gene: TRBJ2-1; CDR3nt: TGTGCCAGCAGCTCTCCGGGACAGAGCTCCTACAATGAGCAGTTCTTC; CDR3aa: CASSSPGQSSYNEQFF
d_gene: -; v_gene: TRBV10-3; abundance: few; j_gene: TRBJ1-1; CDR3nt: TGTGCCATCAGTGAGTCCTCCGGAGAGCTGAACACTGAAGCTTTCTTT; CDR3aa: CAISESSGELNTEAFF
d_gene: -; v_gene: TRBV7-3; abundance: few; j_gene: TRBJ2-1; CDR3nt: TGTGCCAGCAGCGTGTACTCCTACAATGAGCAGTTCTTC; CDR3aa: CASSVYSYNEQFF
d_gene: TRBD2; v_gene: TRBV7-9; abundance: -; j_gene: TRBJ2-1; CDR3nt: TGTGCCAGCAGCTTAGGGACTAGCGGAACCTACAATGAGCAGTTCTTC; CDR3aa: CASSLGTSGTYNEQFF
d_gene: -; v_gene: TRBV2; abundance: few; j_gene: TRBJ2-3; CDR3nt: TGTGCCAGCACCGTAGCGGAGGCAGATACGCAGTATTTT; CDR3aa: CASTVAEADTQYF
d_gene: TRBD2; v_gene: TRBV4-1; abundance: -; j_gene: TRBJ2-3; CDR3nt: TGCGCCAGCAGCCAAGTAGGACTAGCGGCAGTAGGGGCAGATACGCAGTATTTT; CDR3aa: CASSQVGLAAVGADTQYF
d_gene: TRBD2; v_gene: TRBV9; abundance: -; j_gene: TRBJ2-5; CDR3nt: TGTGCCAGCAGCGCCCTAGCGGGTCCGGGGACCCAGTACTTC; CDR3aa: CASSALAGPGTQYF
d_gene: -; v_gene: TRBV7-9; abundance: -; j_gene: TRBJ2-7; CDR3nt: TGTGCCAGCAGCCCCCGGGACTTCTACGAGCAGTACTTC; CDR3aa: CASSPRDFYEQYF
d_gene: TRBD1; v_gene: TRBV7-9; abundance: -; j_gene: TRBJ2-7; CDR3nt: TGTGCCAGCAGCTTAGACACCGGGACAGCTCCCTCCTACGAGCAGTACTTC; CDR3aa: CASSLDTGTAPSYEQYF
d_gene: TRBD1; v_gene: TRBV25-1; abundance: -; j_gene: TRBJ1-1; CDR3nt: TGTGCCAGCAGTGAACCACAGGGGGCGAATACTGAAGCTTTCTTT; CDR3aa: CASSEPQGANTEAFF
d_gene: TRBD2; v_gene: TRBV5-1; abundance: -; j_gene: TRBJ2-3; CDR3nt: TGCGCCAGCAGCTTGGCGGGGACTAGCGGGAGTACAGATACGCAGTATTTT; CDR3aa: CASSLAGTSGSTDTQYF
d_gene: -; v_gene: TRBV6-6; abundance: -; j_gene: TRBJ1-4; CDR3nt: TGTGCCAGCAGTTACTCAACGGCTAATGAAAAACTGTTTTTT; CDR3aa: CASSYSTANEKLFF
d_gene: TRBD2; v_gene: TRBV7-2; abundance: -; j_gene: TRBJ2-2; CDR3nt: TGTGCCAGCAGATGGACTAGCGGCAGAACCGGGGAGCTGTTTTTT; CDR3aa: CASRWTSGRTGELFF
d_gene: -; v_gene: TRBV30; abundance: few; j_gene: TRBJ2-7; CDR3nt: TGTGCCTGGAGTCGACTAGGGGGGGGATTCTACGAGCAGTACTTC; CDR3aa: CAWSRLGGGFYEQYF
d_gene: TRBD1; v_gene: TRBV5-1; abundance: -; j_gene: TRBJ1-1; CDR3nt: TGCGCCAGCAGCTCGGGGACAGGGGACACTGAAGCTTTCTTT; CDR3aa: CASSSGTGDTEAFF
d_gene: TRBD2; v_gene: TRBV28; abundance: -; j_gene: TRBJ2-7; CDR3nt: TGTGCCAGCAGTCCACCGGGACTAGCTATCTACGAGCAGTACTTC; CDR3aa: CASSPPGLAIYEQYF
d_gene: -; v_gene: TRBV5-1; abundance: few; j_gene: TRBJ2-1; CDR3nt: TGCGCCAGCAGCCCTACCTACCCCCCCCACAATGAGCAGTTCTTC; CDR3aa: CASSPTYPPHNEQFF
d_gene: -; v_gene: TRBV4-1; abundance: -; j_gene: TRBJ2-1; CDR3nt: TGCGCCAGCAGCCAAGGGAGGGGGCCTGAGCAGTTCTTC; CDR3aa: CASSQGRGPEQFF
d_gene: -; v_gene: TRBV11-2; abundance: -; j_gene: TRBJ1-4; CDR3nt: TGTGCCAGCAGCCCATCAGGTCTCCTCCAAGAAAAACTGTTTTTT; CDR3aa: CASSPSGLLQEKLFF
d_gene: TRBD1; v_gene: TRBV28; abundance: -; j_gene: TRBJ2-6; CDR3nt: TGTGCCAGCAGTTCTAAGGGACAGCAACTATACTCTGGGGCCAACGTCCTGACTTTC; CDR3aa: CASSSKGQQLYSGANVLTF
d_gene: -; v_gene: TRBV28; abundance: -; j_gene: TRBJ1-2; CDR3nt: TGTGCCAGCAGTCTGGGACATCCGGGTGGCTATGGCTACACCTTC; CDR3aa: CASSLGHPGGYGYTF
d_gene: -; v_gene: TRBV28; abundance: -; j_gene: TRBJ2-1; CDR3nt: TGTGCCAGCAGCCACTACAGGGATTTTTACAATGAGCAGTTCTTC; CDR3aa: CASSHYRDFYNEQFF
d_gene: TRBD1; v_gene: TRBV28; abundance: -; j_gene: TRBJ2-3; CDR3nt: TGTGCCAGCAGCAGTCCCGGGACAGGGGGCTTGACGCAGTATTTT; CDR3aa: CASSSPGTGGLTQYF
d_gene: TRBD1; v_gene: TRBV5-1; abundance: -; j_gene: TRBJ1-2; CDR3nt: TGCGCCAGCAGCTCCCTGACAGGGGGCGGCTACACCTTC; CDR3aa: CASSSLTGGGYTF
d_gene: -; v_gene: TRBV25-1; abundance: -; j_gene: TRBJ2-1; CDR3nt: TGTGCCAGCAGTGAATATAGGGGGACGGACTACAATGAGCAGTTCTTC; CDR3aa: CASSEYRGTDYNEQFF
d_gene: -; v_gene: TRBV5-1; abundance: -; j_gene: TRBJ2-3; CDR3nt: TGCGCCAGCAGCTTGGATTACACAGATACGCAGTATTTT; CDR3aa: CASSLDYTDTQYF
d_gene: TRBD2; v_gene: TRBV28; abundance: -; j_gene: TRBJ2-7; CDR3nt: TGTGCCAGCAGTCTAGGACTAGCGGGCTACGAGCAGTACTTC; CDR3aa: CASSLGLAGYEQYF
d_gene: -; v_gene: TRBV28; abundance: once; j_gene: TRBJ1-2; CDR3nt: TGTGCCAGCAGTTTAAACGAAGACAGCTACTATGGCTACACCTTC; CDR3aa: CASSLNEDSYYGYTF
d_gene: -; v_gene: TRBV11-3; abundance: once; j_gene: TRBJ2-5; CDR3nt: TGTGCCAGCAGCCGTTCTAGCTCTGAGACCCAGTACTTC; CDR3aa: CASSRSSSETQYF
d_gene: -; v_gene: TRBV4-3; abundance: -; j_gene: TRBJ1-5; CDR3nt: TGCGCCAGCAGCCAAGAGAGCGGAGGGCCCCAGCATTTT; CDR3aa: CASSQESGGPQHF
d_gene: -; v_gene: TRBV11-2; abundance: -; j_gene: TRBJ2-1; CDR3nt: TGTGCCAGCAGCTTAGATCTGGGGGGAATAGGGAATGAGCAGTTCTTC; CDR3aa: CASSLDLGGIGNEQFF
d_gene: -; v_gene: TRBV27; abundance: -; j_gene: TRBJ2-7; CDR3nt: TGTGCCAGCCACTCACTGAGCGCTACCTCCTACGAGCAGTACTTC; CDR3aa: CASHSLSATSYEQYF
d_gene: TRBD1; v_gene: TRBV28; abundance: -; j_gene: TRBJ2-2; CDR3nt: TGTGCCAGTGACAGGGCCTCCACCGGGGAGCTGTTTTTT; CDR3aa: CASDRASTGELFF
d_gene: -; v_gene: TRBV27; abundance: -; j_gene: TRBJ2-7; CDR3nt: TGTGCCAGCAGTCCCCTTCGGGGCTCCTACGAGCAGTACTTC; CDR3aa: CASSPLRGSYEQYF
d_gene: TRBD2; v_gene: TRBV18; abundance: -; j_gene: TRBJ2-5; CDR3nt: TGTGCCAGCTCACCCGGACTAGCGGGAGGCCAAGAGACCCAGTACTTC; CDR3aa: CASSPGLAGGQETQYF
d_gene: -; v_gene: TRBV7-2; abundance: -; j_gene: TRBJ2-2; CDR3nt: TGTGCCACCTTACAGGGGAACACCGGGGAGCTGTTTTTT; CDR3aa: CATLQGNTGELFF
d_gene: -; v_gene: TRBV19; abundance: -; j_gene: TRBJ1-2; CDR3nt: TGTGCCAGTAGTATATACAGGCCTTCTATAGGGCATGGCTACACCTTC; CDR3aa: CASSIYRPSIGHGYTF
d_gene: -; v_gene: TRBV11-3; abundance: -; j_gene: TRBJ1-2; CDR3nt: TGTGCCAGCCTGGGGGGGGCTGCAACGGGCTATGGCTACACCTTC; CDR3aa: CASLGGAATGYGYTF
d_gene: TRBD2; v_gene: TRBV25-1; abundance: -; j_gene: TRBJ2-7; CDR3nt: TGTGCCAGCAGTCCCCTAGGGACTAGCCGGTCCCTCTCCTACGAGCAGTACTTC; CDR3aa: CASSPLGTSRSLSYEQYF
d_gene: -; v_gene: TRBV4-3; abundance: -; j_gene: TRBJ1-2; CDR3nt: TGCGCCAGCAGCCAGACAAGGGGCTATGGCTACACCTTC; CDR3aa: CASSQTRGYGYTF
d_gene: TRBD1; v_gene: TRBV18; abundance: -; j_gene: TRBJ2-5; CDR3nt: TGTGCCAGCTCACCGGGACAGGGGGCATGGGAGACCCAGTACTTC; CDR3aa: CASSPGQGAWETQYF